Listed here are 10 T cell receptor beta chains from one sample, sequenced in a study of shared clonotypes between healthy human individuals. Profiling relied on immunoSEQ multiplex PCR, and the TCRdb table lists in-frame clones only, not all of them. The table shows 950,000 to 1,100,000 clones, with approximately 68% occurring only once. Input material: memory CD4+ T cells sorted from blood. Subset described: CD45RA-negative fraction. Receptor source: a young man in good health.

This chain uses TRBV28 with TRBJ2-2; possibly TRBD2 for D (6 bases). Germline CDR1 MDHEN, CDR2 SYDVKM. The CDR3 loop spans 15 amino acids. The V gene lost 6 bases and the J gene lost 5 bases, with 16 bases spanning the gap. CDR3 coding DNA: TGTGCCAGCAGCCACACTAGCCTAGGGACCGGGGAGCTGTTTTTT. Amino acid sequence: CASSHTSLGTGELFF.

This chain connects TRBV11-2 to TRBJ2-7, with 7 bases fitting TRBD2. V lost 2 bases to trimming and J lost 6 bases; unmatched junction nucleotides: 7. Germline V gene lookup returns CDR1 SGHAT and CDR2 FQNNGV. The CDR3 extends over 14 amino acids. The CDR3 DNA is TGTGCCAGCAGCTTATCCCGCGGGGGAAGCGAGCAGTACTTC. It is translated as CASSLSRGGSEQYF.

The chain carries TRBV7-2 and TRBJ2-7; 7 bases fit TRBD1. After removal of 0 bases from V and 6 bases from J, the junction contained 8 bases not matched to a gene. Germline CDR1 is SGHTA and CDR2 is FQGNSA. The CDR3 runs to 15 residues. CDR3 loop: CASSLAWKGASEQYF. CDR3 bases: TGTGCCAGCAGCTTAGCCTGGAAGGGGGCGAGCGAGCAGTACTTC.

The V call is TRBV2, the J call TRBJ1-1; tentative D call: TRBD1 (6 bases). Germline CDR1 is SNHLY and CDR2 is FYNNEI. Between the trimmed V and J ends, which lost 2 bases and 1 base, there was a span of 11 bases. The CDR3 is made up of 15 amino acids. In nucleotides, the CDR3 is TGTGCCAGCAGTGAATGGGGAGGGGGGAACACTGAAGCTTTCTTT. Amino acids: CASSEWGGGNTEAFF.

Comment on this clone: A much larger clone sits a single nucleotide away, making a read error possible. The chain combines TRBV11-2 with TRBJ2-1, with no clear D. The CDR3 loop spans 11 amino acids. Germline CDR1 is SGHAT and CDR2 is FQNNGV. V lost 4 bases and J 5 bases, leaving 3 bases between the germline ends. In DNA, the CDR3 is TGTGCCAGCAGCTACCACAATGAGCAGTTCTTC. It is translated as CASSYHNEQFF.

This clone was picked up a small number of times. The germline gene is not matched at one end of the junction; a read error may be the cause. This sequence joins TRBV7-7 and TRBJ2-5; 12 nucleotides agree with TRBD2. The CDR3 sequence is 17 residues long. Germline V gives CDR1 SSHAT, CDR2 FNYEAQ (reference sequence). DNA of the CDR3: TGTGCTAGCAGCTTAGAGGCTAGCGGGAGGGCTGGGGAGACCCAGTACTTC. Its protein is CASSLEASGRAGETQYF.

The V and J genes are TRBV7-9 and TRBJ2-2; D is ambiguous. V was trimmed by 5 bases and J by 0 bases, leaving 4 bases between them. CDR1 SEHNR and CDR2 FQNEAQ come from the germline V gene (reference sequence). The CDR3 sequence is 13 residues long. CDR3 amino acids: CASSTANTGELFF. In DNA, the CDR3 is TGTGCCAGCAGCACCGCGAACACCGGGGAGCTGTTTTTT.

This chain links TRBV5-1 with TRBJ2-2; possibly TRBD1 for D (5 bases). The germline V gene encodes CDR1 SGHRS and CDR2 YFSETQ. Between the trimmed V and J ends, which lost 1 base and 7 bases, there was a span of 11 bases. There are 14 residues in the CDR3. In DNA, the CDR3 is TGCGCCAGCAGCTTGTCGCAGGGCCACGGGGAGCTGTTTTTT. This sequence encodes CASSLSQGHGELFF.

This rearrangement joins TRBV7-6 to TRBJ2-5, with TRBD1 matching over 9 bases. J was trimmed by 7 bases and V by 5 bases; bases with no gene match: 11. CDR3 length: 15 residues. From germline, CDR1 is SGHVS and CDR2 FNYEAQ. CDR3 in DNA: TGTGCCAGCAGCCCCCAAACAGGGGGCCCAGGGACCCAGTACTTC. Protein: CASSPQTGGPGTQYF.

This clone was seen many times. The V call is TRBV21-1, the J call TRBJ2-2; the tabulated D call, TRBD2, remains unverified against the DNA. TRBV21-1 is a listed pseudogene. The CDR3 length is 17 residues. In DNA, the CDR3 is TGTGCCAGCAGCAAACCTCCGACTAGCGGGAGTACCGGGGAGCTGTTTTTT. Translation gives CASSKPPTSGSTGELFF.